The clone carrying this T cell receptor beta chain was observed a few times. The antigen remains undetermined. This CDR3 comprises 14 residues. cDNA libraries for TCR alpha and TCR beta, carrying sample barcodes and UMIs, came from 5'RACE with constant-segment primers. TCRdb processed the 5' RACE reads anew with MiXCR; each CDR3 protein has one entry. In the table there are approximately 210,000 distinct CDR3 sequences, about 18% of which are singletons. These data come from a study of T-cell memory formation after mild COVID-19. Findings and caveats of the study: Clones shrinking from day 15 to 85 showed even CD4/CD8 mixes; later expanders tilted CD4+. Memory sampled before infection contained some responding clones, suggesting cross-reactive memory joined. Among CD4+ contracting clones, most were CM and EM, and CD8+ ones EMRA.

The sequencing input was PBMCs or a T cell subset sorted from them (not recorded which). The sequence came from an adult woman who had mild COVID-19 (a few samples of this study predate the infection). Cell type and time point are not known. The chain has TRBV21-1 and TRBJ2-1; the table's D call, TRBD1, has no DNA check behind it. TRBV21-1 is noted as a pseudogene. The CDR3 DNA reads as TGTGCCAGCAGCAAACCCGAACGAGGGGATGAGCAGTTCTTC. Translated: CASSKPERGDEQFF.